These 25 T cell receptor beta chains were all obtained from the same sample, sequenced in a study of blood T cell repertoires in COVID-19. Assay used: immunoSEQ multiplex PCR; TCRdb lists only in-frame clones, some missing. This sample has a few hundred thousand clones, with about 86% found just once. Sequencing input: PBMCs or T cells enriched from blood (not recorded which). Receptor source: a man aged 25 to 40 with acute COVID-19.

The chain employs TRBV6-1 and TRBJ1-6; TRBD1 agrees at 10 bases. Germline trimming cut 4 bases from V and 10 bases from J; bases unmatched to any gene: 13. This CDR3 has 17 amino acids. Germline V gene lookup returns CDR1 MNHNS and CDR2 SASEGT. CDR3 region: CASSALGTGVVGSPLHF. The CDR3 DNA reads TGTGCCAGCAGTGCCCTCGGGACAGGGGTTGTAGGGTCACCCCTCCACTTT.

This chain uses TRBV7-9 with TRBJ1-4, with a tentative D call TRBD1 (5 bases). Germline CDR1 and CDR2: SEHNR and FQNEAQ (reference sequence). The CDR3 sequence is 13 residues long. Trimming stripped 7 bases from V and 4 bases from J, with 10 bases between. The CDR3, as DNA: TGTGCCAGCAATTCAAGGGGTAATGAAAAACTGTTTTTT. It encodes CASNSRGNEKLFF.

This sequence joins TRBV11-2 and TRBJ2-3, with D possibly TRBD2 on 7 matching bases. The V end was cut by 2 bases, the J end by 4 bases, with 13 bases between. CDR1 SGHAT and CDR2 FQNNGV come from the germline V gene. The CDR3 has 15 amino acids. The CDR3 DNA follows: TGTGCCAGCAGCTTATCCAACGGGGGGCCAGATACGCAGTATTTT. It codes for CASSLSNGGPDTQYF.

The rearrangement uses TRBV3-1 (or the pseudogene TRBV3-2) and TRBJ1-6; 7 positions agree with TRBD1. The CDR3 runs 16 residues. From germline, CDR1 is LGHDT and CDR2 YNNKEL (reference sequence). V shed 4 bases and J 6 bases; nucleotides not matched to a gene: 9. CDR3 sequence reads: CASSRGTDRSNSPLHF. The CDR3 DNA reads TGTGCCAGCAGCCGGGGGACAGATCGATCTAATTCACCCCTCCACTTT.

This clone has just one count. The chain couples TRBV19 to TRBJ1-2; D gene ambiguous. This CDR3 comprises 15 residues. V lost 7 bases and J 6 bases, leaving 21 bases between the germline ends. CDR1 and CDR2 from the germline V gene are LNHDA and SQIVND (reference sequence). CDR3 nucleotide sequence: TGTGCCAGTACCCAACCCCCGGAGAGGGCGGATGGCTACACCTTC. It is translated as CASTQPPERADGYTF.

This chain's CDR3 is CASSSPGTRNTEAFF. The CDR3 DNA follows: TGTGCCAGCAGCTCCCCCGGGACAAGGAACACTGAAGCTTTCTTT. The gene calls are TRBV6-5 and TRBJ1-1; tentatively, D is TRBD1 (6 bases). Trimming stripped 6 bases from V and 1 base from J, with 15 bases between. The CDR3 is 15 residues long. Germline V gene sequence: CDR1 MNHEY, CDR2 SVGAGI.

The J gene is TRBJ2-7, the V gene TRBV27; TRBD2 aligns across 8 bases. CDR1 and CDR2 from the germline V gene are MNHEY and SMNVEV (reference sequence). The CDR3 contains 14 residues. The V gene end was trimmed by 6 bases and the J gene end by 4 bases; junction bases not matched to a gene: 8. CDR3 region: CASSIRGGPYEQYV. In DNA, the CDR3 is TGTGCCAGCAGCATACGGGGGGGCCCGTACGAGCAGTACGTC.

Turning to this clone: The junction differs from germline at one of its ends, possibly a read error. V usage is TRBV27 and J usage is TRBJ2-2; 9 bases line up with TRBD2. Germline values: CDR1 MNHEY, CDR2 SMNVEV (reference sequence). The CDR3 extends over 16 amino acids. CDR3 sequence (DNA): TGTGCCAGCCGTTTGGGCGGGGGGGCGATGGCCGGGGAGCTGTTTTTT. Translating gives CASRLGGGAMAGELFF.

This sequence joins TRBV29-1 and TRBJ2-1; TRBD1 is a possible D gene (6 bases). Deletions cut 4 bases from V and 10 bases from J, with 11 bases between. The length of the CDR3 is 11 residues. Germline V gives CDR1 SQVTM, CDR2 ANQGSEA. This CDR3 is CSVGRTDEQFF. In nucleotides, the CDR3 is TGCAGCGTTGGTCGGACAGACGAGCAGTTCTTC.

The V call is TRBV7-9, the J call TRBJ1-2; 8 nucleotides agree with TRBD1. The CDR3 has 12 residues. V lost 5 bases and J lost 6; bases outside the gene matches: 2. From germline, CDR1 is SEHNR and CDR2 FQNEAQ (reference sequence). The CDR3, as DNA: TGTGCCAGCAGCATGACAGGGGATGGCTACACCTTC. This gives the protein CASSMTGDGYTF.

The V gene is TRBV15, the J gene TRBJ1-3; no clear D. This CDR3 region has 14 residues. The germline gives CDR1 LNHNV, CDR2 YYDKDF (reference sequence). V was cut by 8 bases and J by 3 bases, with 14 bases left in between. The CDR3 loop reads CATGGGLHGNTIYF. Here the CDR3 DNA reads TGTGCCACCGGAGGAGGGCTCCATGGAAACACCATATATTTT.

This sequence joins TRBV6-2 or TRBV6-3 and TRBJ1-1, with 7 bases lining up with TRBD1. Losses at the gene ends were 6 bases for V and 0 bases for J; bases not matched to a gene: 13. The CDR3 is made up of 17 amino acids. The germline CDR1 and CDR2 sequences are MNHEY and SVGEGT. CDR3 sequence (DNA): TGTGCCAGCAGATACAAAGCGACAGGGCGAATGAACACTGAAGCTTTCTTT. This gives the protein CASRYKATGRMNTEAFF.

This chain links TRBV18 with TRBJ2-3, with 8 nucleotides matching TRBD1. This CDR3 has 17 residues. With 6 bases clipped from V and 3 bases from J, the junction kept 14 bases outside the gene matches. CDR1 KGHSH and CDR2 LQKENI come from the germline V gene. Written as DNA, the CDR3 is TGTGCCAGCTCCCTCAATCGACAGGGGTTAGCGACAGATACGCAGTATTTT. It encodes CASSLNRQGLATDTQYF.

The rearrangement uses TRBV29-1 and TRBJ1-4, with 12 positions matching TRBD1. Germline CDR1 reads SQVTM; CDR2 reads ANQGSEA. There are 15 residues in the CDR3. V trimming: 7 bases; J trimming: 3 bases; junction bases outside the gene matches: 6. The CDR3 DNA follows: TGCAGCGCCTCCGGGACAGGGGGCCCTAATGAAAAACTGTTTTTT. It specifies CSASGTGGPNEKLFF.

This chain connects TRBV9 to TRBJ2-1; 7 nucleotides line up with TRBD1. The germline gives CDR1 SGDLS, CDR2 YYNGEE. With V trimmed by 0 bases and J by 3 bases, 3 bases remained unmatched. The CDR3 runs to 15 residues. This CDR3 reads CASSVVGGYYNEQFF. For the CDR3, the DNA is TGTGCCAGCAGCGTAGTAGGGGGCTACTACAATGAGCAGTTCTTC.

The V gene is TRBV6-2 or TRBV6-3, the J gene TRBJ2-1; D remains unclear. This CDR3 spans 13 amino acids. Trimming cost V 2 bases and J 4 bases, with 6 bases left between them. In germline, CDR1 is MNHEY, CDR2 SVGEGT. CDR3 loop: CASSYDKYNEQFF. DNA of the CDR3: TGTGCCAGCAGTTACGACAAGTACAATGAGCAGTTCTTC.

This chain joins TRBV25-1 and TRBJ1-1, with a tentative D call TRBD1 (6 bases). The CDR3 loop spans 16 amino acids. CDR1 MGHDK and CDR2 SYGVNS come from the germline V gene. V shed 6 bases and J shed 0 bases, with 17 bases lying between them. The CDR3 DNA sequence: TGTGCCAGCAGGGGAGTGTCGGGGGGCATGAACACTGAAGCTTTCTTT. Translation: CASRGVSGGMNTEAFF.

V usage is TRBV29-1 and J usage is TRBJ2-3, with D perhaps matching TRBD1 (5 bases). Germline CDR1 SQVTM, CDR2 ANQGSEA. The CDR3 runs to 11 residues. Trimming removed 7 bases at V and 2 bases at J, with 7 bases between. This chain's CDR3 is CSGGLTDTQYF. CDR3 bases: TGCAGCGGGGGCCTCACAGATACGCAGTATTTT.

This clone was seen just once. The CDR3 region has the DNA TGTGCCAGCAGCTCACCGGACAGGGGGCTCACCGGGGAGCTGTTTTTT. Its protein is CASSSPDRGLTGELFF. This chain joins TRBV21-1 and TRBJ2-2; TRBD1, the table's D call, lacks a check against the DNA. TRBV21-1 is a documented pseudogene. This CDR3 has 16 residues.

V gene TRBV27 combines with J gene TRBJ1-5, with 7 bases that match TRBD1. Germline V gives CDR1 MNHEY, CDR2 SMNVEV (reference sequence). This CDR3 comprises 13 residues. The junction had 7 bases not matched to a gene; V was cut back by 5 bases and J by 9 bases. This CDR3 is CASSLHSGGPQHF. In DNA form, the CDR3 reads TGTGCCAGCAGTCTCCACTCAGGGGGGCCCCAGCATTTT.

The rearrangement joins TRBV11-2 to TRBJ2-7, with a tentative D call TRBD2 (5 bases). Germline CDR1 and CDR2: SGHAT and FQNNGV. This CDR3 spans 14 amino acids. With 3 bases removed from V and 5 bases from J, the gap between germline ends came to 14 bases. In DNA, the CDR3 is TGTGCCAGCAGCTTTAGGCCAGACGGGGACGAGCAGTACGTC. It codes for CASSFRPDGDEQYV.

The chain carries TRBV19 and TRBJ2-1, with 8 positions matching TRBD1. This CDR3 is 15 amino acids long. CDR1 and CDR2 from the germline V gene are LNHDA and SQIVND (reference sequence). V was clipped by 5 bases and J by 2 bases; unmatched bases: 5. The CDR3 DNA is TGTGCCAGTAGTCCCGGGACAGGAGCCTACAATGAGCAGTTCTTC. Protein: CASSPGTGAYNEQFF.

The CDR3 DNA follows: TGTGCCAGCAGCCACCAACCGGTCGGGGGGACTGAAGCTTTCTTT. It yields the protein CASSHQPVGGTEAFF. The V gene is TRBV11-1, the J gene TRBJ1-1; TRBD1 is a possible D gene (5 bases). The V end was cut by 5 bases, the J end by 5 bases, with 18 bases between. Germline CDR1 and CDR2: SGHAT and FQDESV (reference sequence). The CDR3 spans 15 residues.

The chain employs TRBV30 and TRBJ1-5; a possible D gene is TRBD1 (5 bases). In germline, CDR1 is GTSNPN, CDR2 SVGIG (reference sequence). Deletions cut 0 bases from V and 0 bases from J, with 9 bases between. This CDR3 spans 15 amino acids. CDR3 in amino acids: CAWSVMGLSNQPQHF. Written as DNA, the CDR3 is TGTGCCTGGAGTGTAATGGGGCTTAGCAATCAGCCCCAGCATTTT.

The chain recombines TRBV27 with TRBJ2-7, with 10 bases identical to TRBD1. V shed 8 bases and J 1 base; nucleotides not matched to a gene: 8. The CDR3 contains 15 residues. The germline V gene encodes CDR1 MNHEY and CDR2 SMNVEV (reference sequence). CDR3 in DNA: TGTGCCAGCCGACCAGGACAGGGGGGGTCCTACGAGCAGTACGTC. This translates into CASRPGQGGSYEQYV.